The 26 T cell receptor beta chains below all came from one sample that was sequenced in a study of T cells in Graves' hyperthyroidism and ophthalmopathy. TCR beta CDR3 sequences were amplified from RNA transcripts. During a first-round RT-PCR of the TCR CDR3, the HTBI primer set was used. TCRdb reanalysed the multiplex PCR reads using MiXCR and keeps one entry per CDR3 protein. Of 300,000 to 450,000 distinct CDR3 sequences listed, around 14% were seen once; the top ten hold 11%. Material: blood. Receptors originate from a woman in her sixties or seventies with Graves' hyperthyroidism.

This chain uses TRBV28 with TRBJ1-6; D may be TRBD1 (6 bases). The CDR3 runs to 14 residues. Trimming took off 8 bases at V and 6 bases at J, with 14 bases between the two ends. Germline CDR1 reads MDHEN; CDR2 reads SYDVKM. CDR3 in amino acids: CASVEGGFNSPLHF. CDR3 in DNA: TGTGCCAGCGTCGAAGGGGGATTTAATTCACCCCTCCACTTT.

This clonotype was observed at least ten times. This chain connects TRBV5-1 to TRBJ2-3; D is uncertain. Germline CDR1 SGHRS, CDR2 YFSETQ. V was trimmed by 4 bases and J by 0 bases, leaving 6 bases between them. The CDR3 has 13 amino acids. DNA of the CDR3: TGCGCCAGCAGCGTACCTAGCACAGATACGCAGTATTTT. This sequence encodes CASSVPSTDTQYF. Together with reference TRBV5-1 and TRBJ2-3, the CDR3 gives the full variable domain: KAGVTQTPRYLIKTRGQQVTLSCSPISGHRSVSWYQQTPGQGLQFLFEYFSETQRNKGNFPGRFSGRQFSNSRSEMNVSTLELGDSALYLCASSVPSTDTQYFGPGTRLTVL.

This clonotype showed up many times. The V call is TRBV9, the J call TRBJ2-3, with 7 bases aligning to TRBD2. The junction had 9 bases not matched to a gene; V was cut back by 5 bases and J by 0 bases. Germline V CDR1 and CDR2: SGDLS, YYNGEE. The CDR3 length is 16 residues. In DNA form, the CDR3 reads TGTGCCAGCAGTAAAACTCAGCGGGGTAGCACAGATACGCAGTATTTT. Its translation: CASSKTQRGSTDTQYF.

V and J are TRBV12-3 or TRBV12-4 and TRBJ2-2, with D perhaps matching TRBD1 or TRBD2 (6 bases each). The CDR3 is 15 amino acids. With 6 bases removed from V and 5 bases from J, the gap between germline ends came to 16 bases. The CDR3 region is CASSELGGKTGELFF. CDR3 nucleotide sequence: TGTGCCAGCAGCGAACTAGGGGGGAAAACCGGGGAGCTGTTTTTT.

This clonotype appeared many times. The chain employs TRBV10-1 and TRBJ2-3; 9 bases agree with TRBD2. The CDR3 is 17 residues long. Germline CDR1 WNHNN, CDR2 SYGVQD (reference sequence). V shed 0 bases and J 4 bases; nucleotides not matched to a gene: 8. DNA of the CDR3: TGCGCCAGCAGTGAGTCGTTGTCTAGCGGGATTTCAGATACGCAGTATTTT. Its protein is CASSESLSSGISDTQYF.

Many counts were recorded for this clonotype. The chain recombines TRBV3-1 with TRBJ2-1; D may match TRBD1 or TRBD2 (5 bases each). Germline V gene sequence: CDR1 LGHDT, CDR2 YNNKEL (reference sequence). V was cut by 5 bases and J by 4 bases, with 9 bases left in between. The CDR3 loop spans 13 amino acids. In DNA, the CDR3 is TGTGCCAGCAGCTCGGGGCTATACAATGAGCAGTTCTTC. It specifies CASSSGLYNEQFF.

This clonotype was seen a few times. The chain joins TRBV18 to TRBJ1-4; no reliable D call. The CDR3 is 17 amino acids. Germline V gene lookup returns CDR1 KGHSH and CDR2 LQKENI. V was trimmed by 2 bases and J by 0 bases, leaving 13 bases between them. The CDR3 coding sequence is TGTGCCAGCTCACCATACAACCCGGGAGCAACTAATGAAAAACTGTTTTTT. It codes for CASSPYNPGATNEKLFF.

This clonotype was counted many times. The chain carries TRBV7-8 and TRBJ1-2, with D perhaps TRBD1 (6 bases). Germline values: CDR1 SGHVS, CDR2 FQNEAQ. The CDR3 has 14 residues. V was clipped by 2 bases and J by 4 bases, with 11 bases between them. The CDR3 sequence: CASSLTTGPYGYTF. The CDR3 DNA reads TGTGCCAGCAGCTTAACGACAGGCCCCTATGGCTACACCTTC. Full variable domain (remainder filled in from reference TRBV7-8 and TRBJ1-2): GAGVSQSPRYKVAKRGQDVALRCDPISGHVSLFWYQQALGQGPEFLTYFQNEAQLDKSGLPSDRFFAERPEGSVSTLKIQRTQQEDSAVYLCASSLTTGPYGYTFGSGTRLTVV.

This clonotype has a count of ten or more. The CDR3, as DNA: TGTGCCACCAGCAGAGATCCAGGGGCGAGAAACACAGATACGCAGTATTTT. As protein: CATSRDPGARNTDTQYF. The chain links TRBV15 to TRBJ2-3; perhaps TRBD1 as D (6 bases). Trimming cost V 0 bases and J 2 bases, with 15 bases left between them. This CDR3 has 17 amino acids. Germline lookup yields CDR1 LNHNV and CDR2 YYDKDF (reference sequence).

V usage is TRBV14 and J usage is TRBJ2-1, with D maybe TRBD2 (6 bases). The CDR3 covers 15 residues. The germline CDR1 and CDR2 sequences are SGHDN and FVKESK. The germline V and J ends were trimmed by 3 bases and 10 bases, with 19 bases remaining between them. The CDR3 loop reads CASSQVLARGKEQFF. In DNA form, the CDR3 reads TGTGCCAGCAGCCAGGTACTAGCACGGGGCAAAGAGCAGTTCTTC.

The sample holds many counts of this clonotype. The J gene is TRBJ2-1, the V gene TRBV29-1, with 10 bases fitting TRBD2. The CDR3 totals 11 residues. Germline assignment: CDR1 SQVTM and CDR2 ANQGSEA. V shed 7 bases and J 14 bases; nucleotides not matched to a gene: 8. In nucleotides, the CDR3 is TGCAGCGCTTTCCGAGCGGGAGGGAAGTTCTTC. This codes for CSAFRAGGKFF.

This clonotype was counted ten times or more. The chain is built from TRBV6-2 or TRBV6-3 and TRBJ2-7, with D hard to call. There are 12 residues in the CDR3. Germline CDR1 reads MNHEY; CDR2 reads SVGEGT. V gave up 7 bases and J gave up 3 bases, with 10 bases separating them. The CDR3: CASTDLVYEQYF. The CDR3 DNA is TGTGCCAGCACTGACCTAGTCTACGAGCAGTACTTC.

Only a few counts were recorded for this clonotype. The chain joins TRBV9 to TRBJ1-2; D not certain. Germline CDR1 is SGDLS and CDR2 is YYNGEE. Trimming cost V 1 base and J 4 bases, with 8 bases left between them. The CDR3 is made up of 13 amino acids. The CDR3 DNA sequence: TGTGCCAGCAGCGTAATCGGAACCTATGGCTACACCTTC. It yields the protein CASSVIGTYGYTF.

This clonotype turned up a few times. As DNA, the CDR3 is TGCAGCGTGGCGCTGGGAGGGAAAAATGAAAAACTGTTTTTT. This gives the protein CSVALGGKNEKLFF. V gene TRBV29-1 combines with J gene TRBJ1-4; D gene unclear. Between the trimmed V and J ends, which lost 6 bases and 5 bases, there was a span of 16 bases. The germline V gene encodes CDR1 SQVTM and CDR2 ANQGSEA. This CDR3 region has 14 residues.

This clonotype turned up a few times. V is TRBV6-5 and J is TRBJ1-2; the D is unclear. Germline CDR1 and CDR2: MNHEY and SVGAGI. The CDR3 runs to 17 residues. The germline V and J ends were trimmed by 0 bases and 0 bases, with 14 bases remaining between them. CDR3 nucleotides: TGTGCCAGCAGTTACTCTGGTCAAGGGTCAGCTAACTATGGCTACACCTTC. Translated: CASSYSGQGSANYGYTF.

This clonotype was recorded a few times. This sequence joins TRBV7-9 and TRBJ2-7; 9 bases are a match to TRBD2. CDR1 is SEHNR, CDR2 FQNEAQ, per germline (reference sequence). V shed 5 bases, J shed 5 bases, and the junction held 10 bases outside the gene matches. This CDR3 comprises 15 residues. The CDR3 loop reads CASSPPGSGSHEQYF. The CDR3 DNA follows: TGTGCCAGCAGCCCCCCAGGTAGCGGGAGTCACGAGCAGTACTTC.

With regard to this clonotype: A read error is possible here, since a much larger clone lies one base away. The CDR3 DNA follows: TGTGCCAGCTCACAGAGACAGGCCTACGAGCAGTACTTC. Its translation: CASSQRQAYEQYF. This chain joins TRBV18 and TRBJ2-7, with TRBD1 as a possible D gene (6 bases). CDR3 size: 13 residues. Germline CDR1 is KGHSH and CDR2 is LQKENI. V gave up 4 bases and J gave up 2 bases, with 9 bases separating them.

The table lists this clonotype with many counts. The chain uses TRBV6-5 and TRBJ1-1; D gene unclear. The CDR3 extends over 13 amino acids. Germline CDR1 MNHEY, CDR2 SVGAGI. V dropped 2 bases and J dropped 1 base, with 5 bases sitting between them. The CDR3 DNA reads TGTGCCAGCAGTTACAGGAGGAACACTGAAGCTTTCTTT. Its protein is CASSYRRNTEAFF.

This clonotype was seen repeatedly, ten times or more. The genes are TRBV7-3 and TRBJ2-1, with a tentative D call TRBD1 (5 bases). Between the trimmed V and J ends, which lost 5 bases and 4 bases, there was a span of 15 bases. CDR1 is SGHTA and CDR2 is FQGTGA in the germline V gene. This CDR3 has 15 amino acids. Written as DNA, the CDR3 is TGTGCCAGCAGCCTCGAGCGACAGTTTTACAATGAGCAGTTCTTC. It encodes CASSLERQFYNEQFF.

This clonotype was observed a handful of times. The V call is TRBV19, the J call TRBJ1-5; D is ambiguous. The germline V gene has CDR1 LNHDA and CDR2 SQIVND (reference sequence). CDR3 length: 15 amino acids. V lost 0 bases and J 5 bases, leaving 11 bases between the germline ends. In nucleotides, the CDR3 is TGTGCCAGTAGTATAGAGGGTTACCATCATCAGCCCCAGCATTTT. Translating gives CASSIEGYHHQPQHF.

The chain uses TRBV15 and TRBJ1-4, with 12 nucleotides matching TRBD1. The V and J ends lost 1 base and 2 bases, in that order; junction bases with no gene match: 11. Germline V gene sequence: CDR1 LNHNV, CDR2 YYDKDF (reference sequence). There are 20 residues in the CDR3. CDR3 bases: TGTGCCACCAGCAGAGTCTGGGACAGGGGGCGCGAGTCTACTAATGAAAAACTGTTTTTT. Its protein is CATSRVWDRGRESTNEKLFF.

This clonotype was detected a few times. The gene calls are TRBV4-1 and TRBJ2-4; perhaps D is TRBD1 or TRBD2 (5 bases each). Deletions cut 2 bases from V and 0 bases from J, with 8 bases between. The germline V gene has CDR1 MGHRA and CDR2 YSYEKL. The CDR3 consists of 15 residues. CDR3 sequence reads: CASSQWGTAKNIQYF. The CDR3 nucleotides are TGCGCCAGCAGCCAATGGGGGACAGCCAAAAACATTCAGTACTTC.

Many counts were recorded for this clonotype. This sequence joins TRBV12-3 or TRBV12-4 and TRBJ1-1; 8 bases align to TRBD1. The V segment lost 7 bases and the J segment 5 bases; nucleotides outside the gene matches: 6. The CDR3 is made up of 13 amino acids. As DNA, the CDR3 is TGTGCCAGCAACGGACAGGGTGGGACTGAAGCTTTCTTT. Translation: CASNGQGGTEAFF.

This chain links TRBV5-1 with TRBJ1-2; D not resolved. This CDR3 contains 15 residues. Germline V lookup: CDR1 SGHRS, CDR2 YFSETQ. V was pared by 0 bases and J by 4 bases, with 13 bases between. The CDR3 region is CASSLAGSQLYGYTF. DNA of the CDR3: TGCGCCAGCAGCTTGGCCGGGTCCCAACTCTATGGCTACACCTTC.

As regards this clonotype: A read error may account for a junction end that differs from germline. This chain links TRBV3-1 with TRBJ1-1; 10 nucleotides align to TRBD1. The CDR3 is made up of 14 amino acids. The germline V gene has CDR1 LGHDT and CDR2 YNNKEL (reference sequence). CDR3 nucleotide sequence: TGTGCCAGCATCCCGGACAGGGGGGGGACTGAAGCTCTCTTT. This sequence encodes CASIPDRGGTEALF.

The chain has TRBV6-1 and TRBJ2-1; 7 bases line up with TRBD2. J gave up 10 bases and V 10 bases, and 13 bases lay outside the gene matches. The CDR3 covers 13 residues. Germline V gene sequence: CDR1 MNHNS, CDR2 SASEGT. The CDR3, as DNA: TGTGCCACCCGACTAGCCCGAATTGGGGAGCAGTTCTTC. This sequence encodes CATRLARIGEQFF.